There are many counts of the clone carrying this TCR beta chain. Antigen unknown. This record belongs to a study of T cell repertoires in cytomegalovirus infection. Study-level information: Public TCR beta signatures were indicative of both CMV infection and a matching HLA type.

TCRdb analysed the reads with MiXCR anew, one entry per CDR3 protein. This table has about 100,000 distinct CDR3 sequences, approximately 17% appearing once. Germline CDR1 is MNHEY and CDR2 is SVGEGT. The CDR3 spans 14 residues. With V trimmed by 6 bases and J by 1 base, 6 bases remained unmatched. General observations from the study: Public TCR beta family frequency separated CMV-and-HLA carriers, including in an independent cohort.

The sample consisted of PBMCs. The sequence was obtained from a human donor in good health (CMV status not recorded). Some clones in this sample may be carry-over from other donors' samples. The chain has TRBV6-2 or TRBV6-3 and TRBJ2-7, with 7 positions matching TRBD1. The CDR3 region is CASSDREGSYEQYF. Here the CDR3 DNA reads TGTGCCAGCAGCGACAGGGAAGGATCCTACGAGCAGTACTTC.